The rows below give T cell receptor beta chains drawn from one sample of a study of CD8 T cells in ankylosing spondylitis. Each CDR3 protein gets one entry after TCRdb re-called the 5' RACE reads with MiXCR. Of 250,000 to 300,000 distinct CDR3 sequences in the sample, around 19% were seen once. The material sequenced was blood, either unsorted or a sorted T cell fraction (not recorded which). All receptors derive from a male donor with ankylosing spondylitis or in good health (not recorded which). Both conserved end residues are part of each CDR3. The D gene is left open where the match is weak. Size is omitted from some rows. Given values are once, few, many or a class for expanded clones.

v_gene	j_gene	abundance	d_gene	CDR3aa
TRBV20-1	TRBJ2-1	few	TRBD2	CSAGTSGRYGNEQFF
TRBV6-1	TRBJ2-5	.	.	CASRIGNSEPETQYF
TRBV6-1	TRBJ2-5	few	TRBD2	CASKRTSGGTQYF
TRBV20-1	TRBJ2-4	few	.	CSARDSAVWGKNIQYF
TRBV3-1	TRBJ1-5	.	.	CASSQDSTGANQPQHF
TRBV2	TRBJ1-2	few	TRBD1	CASKGGTGSYGYTF
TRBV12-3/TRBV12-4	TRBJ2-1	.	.	CASSPGLPGEQFF
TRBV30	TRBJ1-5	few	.	CAWSVQISGNQPQHF
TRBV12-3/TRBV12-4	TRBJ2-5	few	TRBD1	CASSSGQGIQETQYF
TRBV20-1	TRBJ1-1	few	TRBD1	CSARERQGMNTEAFF
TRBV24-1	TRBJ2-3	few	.	CATSDSRDNSRLHTDTQYF
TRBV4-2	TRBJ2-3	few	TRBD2	CASSQAAGGEDTQYF
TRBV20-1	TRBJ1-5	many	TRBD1	CSARTGAGYSNQPQHF
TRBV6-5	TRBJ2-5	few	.	CASSYSGRQETQYF
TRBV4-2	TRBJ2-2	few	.	CASSQGPLTNTGELFF
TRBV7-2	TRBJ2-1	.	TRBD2	CASSLGLAVREQFF
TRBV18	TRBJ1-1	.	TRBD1	CASSLGTGSSTEAFF
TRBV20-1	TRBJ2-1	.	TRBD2	CSARIAGGPDEQFF
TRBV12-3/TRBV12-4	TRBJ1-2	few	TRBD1	CASSPTGTGLYGYTF
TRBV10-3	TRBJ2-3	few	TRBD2	CVIREREMGTDTQYF
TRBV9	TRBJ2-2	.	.	CASSGRGNTGELFF
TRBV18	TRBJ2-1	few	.	CASSPPVTGKGNEQFF
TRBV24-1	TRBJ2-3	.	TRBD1	CATSEAGQGTDTQYF
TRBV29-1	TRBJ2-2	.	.	CSSEGRTPGELFF
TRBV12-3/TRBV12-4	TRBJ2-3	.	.	CASSFRGVGVPDTQYF
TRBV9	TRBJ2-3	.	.	CASSPDSSDTQYF
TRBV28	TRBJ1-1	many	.	CASSPKYEAFF
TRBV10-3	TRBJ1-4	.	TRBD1	CAITAGGREKLFF